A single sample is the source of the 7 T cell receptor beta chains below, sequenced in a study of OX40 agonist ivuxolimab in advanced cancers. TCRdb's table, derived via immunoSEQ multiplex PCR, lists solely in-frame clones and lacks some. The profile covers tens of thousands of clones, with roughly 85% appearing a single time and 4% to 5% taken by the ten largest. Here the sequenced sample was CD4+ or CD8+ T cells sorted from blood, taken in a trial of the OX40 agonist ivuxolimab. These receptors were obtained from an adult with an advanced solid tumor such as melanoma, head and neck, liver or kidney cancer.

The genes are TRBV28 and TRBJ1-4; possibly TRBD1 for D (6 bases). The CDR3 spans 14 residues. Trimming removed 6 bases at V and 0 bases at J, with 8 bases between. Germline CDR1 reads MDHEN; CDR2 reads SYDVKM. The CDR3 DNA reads TGTGCCAGCAGATGGACAGCAACTAATGAAAAACTGTTTTTT. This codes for CASRWTATNEKLFF. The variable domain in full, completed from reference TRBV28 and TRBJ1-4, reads DVKVTQSSRYLVKRTGEKVFLECVQDMDHENMFWYRQDPGLGLRLIYFSYDVKMKEKGDIPEGYSVSREKKERFSLILESASTNQTSMYLCASRWTATNEKLFFGSGTQLSVL.

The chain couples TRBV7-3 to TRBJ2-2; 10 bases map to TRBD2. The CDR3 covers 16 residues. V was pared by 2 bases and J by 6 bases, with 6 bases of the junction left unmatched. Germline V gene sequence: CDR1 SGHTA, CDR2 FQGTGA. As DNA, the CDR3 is TGTGCCAGCAGCTTATTCTCAGCGGGAGGGGCCGGGGAGCTGTTTTTT. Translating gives CASSLFSAGGAGELFF.

The CDR3 DNA sequence: TGCGCCAGCAGCTTGGCCATAGGGACAGGACCCTACGAGCAGTACTTC. Its protein is CASSLAIGTGPYEQYF. The rearrangement joins TRBV5-1 to TRBJ2-7; 8 nucleotides match TRBD1. CDR3 size: 16 residues. Germline CDR1 reads SGHRS; CDR2 reads YFSETQ. Trimming at V came to 0 bases and at J to 2 bases, leaving 7 bases not matched to a gene.

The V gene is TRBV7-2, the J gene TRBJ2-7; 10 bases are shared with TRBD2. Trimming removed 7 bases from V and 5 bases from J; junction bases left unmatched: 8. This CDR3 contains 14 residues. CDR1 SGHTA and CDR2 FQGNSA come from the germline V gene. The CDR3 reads CASTKAGGPHEQYF. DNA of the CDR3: TGTGCCAGCACCAAAGCGGGAGGGCCCCACGAGCAGTACTTC.

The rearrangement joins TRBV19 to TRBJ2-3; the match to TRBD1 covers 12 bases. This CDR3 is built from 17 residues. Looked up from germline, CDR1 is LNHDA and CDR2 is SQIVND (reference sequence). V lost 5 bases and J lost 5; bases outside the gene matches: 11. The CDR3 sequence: CASSVITGTGGRDTQYF. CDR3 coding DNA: TGTGCCAGTAGTGTGATAACCGGGACAGGGGGCAGAGATACGCAGTATTTT.

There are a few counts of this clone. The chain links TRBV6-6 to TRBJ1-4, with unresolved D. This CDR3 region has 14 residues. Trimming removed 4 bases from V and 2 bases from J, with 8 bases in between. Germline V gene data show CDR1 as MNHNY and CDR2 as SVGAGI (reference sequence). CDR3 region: CASSSGRTNEKLFF. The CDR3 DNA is TGTGCCAGCAGTTCGGGTAGGACTAATGAAAAACTGTTTTTT.

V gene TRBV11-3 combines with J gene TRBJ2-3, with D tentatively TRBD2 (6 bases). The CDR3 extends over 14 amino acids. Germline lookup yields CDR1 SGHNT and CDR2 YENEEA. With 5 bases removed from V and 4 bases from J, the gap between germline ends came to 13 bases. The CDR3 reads CASSARLGADTQYF. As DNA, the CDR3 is TGTGCCAGCAGCGCTCGACTAGGCGCAGATACGCAGTATTTT.